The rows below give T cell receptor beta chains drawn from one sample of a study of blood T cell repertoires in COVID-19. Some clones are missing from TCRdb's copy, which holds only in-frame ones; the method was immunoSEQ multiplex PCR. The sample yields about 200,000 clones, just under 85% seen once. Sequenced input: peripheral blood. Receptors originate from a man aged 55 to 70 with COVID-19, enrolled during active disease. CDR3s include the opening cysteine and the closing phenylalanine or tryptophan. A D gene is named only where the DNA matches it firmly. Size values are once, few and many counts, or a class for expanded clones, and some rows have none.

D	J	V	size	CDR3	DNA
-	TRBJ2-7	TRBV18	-	CASSPGKSSQYEQYF	TGTGCCAGCTCACCGGGAAAGTCTAGCCAGTACGAGCAGTACTTC
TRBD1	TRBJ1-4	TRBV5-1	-	CASSSGDRVYATNEKLFF	TGCGCCAGCAGTTCGGGGGACAGGGTTTATGCAACTAATGAAAAACTGTTTTTT
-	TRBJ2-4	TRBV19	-	CASSIGGIRLAKNIQYF	TGTGCCAGTAGTATAGGAGGGATCCGGTTAGCCAAAAACATTCAGTACTTC
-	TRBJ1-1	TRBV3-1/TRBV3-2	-	CASSQTTGNTEAFF	TGTGCCAGCAGCCAAACGACAGGGAACACTGAAGCTTTCTTT
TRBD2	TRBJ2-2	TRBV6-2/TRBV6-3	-	CASSPGLAGGSGTGELFF	TGTGCCAGCAGCCCGGGACTAGCGGGGGGTTCGGGCACCGGGGAGCTGTTTTTT
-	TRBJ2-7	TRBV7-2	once	CASSFETGEQYF	TGTGCCAGCAGCTTCGAGACGGGCGAGCAGTACTTC
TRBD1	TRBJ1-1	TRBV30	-	CAWTRQGDTEAFF	TGTGCCTGGACCCGACAGGGTGACACTGAAGCTTTCTTT
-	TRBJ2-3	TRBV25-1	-	CASSRTSTDTQYF	TGTGCCAGCAGCAGGACTAGCACAGATACGCAGTATTTT
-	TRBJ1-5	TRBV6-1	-	CASSERQINQPQHF	TGTGCCAGCAGTGAGAGGCAGATCAATCAGCCCCAGCATTTT
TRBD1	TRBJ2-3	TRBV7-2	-	CASSLAGYRGPSTDTQYF	TGTGCCAGCAGCTTAGCAGGTTACAGGGGTCCTAGCACAGATACGCAGTATTTT
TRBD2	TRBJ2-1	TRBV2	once	CAGSSGRAGEQFF	TGTGCCGGATCTAGCGGGAGAGCTGGTGAGCAGTTCTTC
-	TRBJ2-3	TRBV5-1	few	CASSREGTPNTDTQYF	TGCGCCAGCAGCCGGGAAGGGACACCGAACACAGATACGCAGTATTTT
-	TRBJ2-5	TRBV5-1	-	CASRESGETQYF	TGCGCCAGCAGGGAGTCGGGGGAGACCCAGTACTTC
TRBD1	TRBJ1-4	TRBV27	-	CASSFPGQGGKLFF	TGTGCCAGCAGTTTCCCCGGACAGGGAGGAAAACTGTTTTTT
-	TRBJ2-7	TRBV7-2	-	CASSARGAGPYEQYF	TGTGCCAGCAGCGCCCGAGGGGCGGGGCCGTACGAGCAGTACTTC
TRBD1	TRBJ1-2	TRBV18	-	CASSPSQGSFGYTF	TGTGCCAGCTCACCCTCACAGGGGTCCTTCGGCTACACCTTC
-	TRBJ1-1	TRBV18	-	CASSPPGVRTEAFF	TGTGCCAGCTCACCACCAGGGGTGAGGACTGAAGCTTTCTTT
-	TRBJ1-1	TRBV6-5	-	CASGRSDTEAFF	TGTGCCAGCGGCAGAAGCGACACTGAAGCTTTCTTT
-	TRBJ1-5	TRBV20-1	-	CSASKGETSNQPQHF	TGCAGTGCTAGTAAAGGAGAAACTAGCAATCAGCCCCAGCATTTT
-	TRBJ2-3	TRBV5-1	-	CASSLGGADTQYF	TGCGCCAGCAGCTTAGGGGGTGCAGATACGCAGTATTTT
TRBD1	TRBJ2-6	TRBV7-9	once	CASSPPGQGVSGANVLTF	TGTGCCAGCAGCCCCCCGGGACAGGGGGTCTCTGGGGCCAACGTCCTGACTTTC
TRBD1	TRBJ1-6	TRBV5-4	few	CASSLGVTGGVGSPLHF	TGTGCCAGCAGCTTGGGAGTGACAGGGGGCGTTGGTTCACCCCTCCACTTT
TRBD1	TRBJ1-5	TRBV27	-	CASRPTTGVSNQPQHF	TGTGCCAGCAGACCTACAACAGGGGTTAGCAATCAGCCCCAGCATTTT
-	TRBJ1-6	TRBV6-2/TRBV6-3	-	CASSYGQGKNSPLHF	TGTGCCAGCAGTTACGGGCAGGGTAAGAATTCACCCCTCCACTTT
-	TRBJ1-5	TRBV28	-	CASSLSPQTRNQPQHF	TGTGCCAGCAGTTTATCCCCACAGACCCGCAATCAGCCCCAGCATTTT
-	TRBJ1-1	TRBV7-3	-	CASSPGNQNTEAFF	TGTGCCAGCAGCCCAGGGAATCAGAACACTGAAGCTTTCTTT
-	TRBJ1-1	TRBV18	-	CASSPPSPVPNTEAFF	TGTGCCAGCTCACCACCTTCCCCTGTCCCGAACACTGAAGCTTTCTTT
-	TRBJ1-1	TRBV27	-	CASRGQGVRNTEAFF	TGTGCCAGCAGGGGCCAAGGGGTTCGGAACACTGAAGCTTTCTTT
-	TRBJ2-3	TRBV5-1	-	CASSLVGRSADTQYF	TGCGCCAGCAGCTTGGTAGGTCGAAGCGCAGATACGCAGTATTTT
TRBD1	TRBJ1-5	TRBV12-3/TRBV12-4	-	CASSLNRGQPQHF	TGTGCCAGCAGTTTGAACAGGGGGCAGCCCCAGCATTTT
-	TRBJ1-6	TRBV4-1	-	CASSQENRENSPLHF	TGCGCCAGCAGCCAAGAAAACAGGGAAAATTCACCCCTCCACTTT
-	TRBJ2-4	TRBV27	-	CASSRTVLAKNIQYF	TGTGCCAGCAGCCGGACAGTCCTGGCCAAAAACATTCAGTACTTC
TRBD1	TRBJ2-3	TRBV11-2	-	CASSRPGQGRDTQYF	TGTGCCAGCAGCCGTCCGGGACAGGGCAGAGATACGCAGTATTTT
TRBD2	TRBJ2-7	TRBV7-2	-	CASSQVGGGIAYEQYF	TGTGCCAGCAGCCAGGTGGGCGGGGGAATCGCCTACGAGCAGTACTTC
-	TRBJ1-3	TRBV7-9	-	CASSLEAGSVAGNTIYF	TGTGCCAGCAGCTTAGAGGCAGGGTCCGTGGCTGGAAACACCATATATTTT
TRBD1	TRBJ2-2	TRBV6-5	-	CASTRDRVGELFF	TGTGCCAGCACCCGGGACAGGGTCGGGGAGCTGTTTTTT
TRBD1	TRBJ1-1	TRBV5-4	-	CASSLEGDRGGLGAFF	TGTGCCAGCAGCTTGGAGGGGGACAGGGGAGGCTTGGGTGCTTTCTTT